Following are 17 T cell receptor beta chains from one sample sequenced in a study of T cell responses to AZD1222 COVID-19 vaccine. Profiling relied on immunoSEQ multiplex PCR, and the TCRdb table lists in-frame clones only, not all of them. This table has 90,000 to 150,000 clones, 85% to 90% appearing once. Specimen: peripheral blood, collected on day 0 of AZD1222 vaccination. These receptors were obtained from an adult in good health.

This CDR3 reads CASSVSFGETEAFF. The CDR3 nucleotides read TGTGCCAGCAGCGTGAGTTTCGGGGAAACTGAAGCTTTCTTT. V gene TRBV9 combines with J gene TRBJ1-1, with unresolved D. In germline, CDR1 is SGDLS, CDR2 YYNGEE. The CDR3 runs to 14 residues. Trimming left V 2 bases short and J 5 bases short, with 13 bases between. The full variable domain, in which reference TRBV9 and TRBJ1-1 provide the parts outside the CDR3, is DSGVTQTPKHLITATGQRVTLRCSPRSGDLSVYWYQQSLDQGLQFLIQYYNGEERAKGNILERFSAQQFPDLHSELNLSSLELGDSALYFCASSVSFGETEAFFGQGTRLTVV.

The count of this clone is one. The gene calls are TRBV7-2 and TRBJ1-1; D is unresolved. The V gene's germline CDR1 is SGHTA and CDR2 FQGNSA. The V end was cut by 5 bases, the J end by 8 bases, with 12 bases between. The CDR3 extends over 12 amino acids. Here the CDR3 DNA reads TGTGCCAGCAGCCTAGGACGGAACGAAGCTTTCTTT. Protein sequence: CASSLGRNEAFF.

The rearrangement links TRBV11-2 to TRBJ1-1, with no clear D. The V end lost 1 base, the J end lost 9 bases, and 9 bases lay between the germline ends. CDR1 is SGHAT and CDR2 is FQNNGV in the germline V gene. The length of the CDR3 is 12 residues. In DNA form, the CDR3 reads TGTGCCAGCAGCTTAGCCGCCAAAAAAGCTTTCTTT. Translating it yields CASSLAAKKAFF.

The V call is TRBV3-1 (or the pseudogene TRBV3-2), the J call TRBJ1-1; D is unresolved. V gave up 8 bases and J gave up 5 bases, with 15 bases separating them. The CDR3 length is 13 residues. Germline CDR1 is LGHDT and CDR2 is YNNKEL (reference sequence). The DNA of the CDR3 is TGTGCCAGCGCGGGTTGGAGGGAAACTGAAGCTTTCTTT. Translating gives CASAGWRETEAFF.

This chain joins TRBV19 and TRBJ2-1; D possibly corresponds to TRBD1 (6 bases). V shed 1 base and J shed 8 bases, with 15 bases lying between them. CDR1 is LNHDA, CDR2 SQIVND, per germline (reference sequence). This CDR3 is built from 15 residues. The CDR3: CASSIGQGSVYEQFF. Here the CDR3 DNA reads TGTGCCAGTAGTATAGGGCAGGGGAGCGTTTATGAGCAGTTCTTC.

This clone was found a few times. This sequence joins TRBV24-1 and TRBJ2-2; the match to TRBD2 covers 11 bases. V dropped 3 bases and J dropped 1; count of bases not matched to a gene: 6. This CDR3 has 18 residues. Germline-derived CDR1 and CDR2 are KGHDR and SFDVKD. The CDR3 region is CATSDRQTSGENTGELFF. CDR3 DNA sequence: TGTGCCACCAGTGATCGCCAGACTAGCGGGGAGAACACCGGGGAGCTGTTTTTT.

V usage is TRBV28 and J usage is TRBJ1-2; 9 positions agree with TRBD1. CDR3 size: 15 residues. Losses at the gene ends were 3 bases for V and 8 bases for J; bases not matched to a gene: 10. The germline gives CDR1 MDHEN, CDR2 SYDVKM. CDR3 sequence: CASSFWDREEGGYTF. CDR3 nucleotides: TGTGCCAGCAGTTTCTGGGACAGGGAGGAAGGCGGCTACACCTTC.

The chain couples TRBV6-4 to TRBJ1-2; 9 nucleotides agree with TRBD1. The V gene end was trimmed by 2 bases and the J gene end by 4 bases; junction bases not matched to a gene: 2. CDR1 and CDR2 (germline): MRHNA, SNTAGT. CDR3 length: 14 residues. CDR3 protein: CASSDGQGTYGYTF. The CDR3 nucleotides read TGTGCCAGCAGTGACGGACAGGGGACCTATGGCTACACCTTC.

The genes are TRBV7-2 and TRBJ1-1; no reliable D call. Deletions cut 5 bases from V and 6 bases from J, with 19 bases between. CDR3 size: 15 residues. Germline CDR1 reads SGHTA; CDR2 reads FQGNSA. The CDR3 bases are TGTGCCAGCAGCCAGAGCAAACTAGTAACCTCTGAAGCTTTCTTT. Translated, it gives CASSQSKLVTSEAFF.

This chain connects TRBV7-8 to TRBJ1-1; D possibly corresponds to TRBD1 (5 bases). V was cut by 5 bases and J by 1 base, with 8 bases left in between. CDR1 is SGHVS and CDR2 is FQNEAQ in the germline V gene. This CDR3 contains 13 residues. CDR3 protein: CASSPTGNTEAFF. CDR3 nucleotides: TGTGCCAGCAGCCCAACAGGGAACACTGAAGCTTTCTTT.

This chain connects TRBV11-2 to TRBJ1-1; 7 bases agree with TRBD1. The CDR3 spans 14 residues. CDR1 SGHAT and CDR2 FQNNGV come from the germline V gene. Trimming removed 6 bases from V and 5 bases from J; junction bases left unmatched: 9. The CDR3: CASSLGQAGTEAFF. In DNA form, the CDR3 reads TGTGCCAGCAGTCTCGGACAGGCGGGGACTGAAGCTTTCTTT. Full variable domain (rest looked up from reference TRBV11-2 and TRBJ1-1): EAGVAQSPRYKIIEKRQSVAFWCNPISGHATLYWYQQILGQGPKLLIQFQNNGVVDDSQLPKDRFSAERLKGVDSTLKIQPAKLEDSAVYLCASSLGQAGTEAFFGQGTRLTVV.

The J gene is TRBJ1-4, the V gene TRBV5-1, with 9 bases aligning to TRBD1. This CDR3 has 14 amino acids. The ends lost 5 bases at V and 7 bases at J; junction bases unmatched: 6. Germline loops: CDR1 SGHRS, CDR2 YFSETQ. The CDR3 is CASRRPTGGEKLFF. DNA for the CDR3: TGCGCCAGCAGACGACCGACAGGGGGTGAAAAACTGTTTTTT.

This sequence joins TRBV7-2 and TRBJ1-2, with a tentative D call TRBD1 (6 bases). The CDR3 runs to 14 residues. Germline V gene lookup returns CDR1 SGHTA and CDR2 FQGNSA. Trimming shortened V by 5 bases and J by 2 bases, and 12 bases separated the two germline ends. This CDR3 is CASSRTGLNYGYTF. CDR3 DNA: TGTGCCAGCAGCAGAACAGGGCTAAACTATGGCTACACCTTC.

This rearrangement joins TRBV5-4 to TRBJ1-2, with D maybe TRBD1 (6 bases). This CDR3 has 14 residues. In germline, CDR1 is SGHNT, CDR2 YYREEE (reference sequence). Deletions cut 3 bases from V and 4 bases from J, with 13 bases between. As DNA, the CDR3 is TGTGCCAGCAGCTCTAGGGGGGACTTCTATGGCTACACCTTC. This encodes CASSSRGDFYGYTF.

The CDR3: CAIRNNNEQFF. The CDR3 nucleotides are TGTGCCATCAGGAATAACAATGAGCAGTTCTTC. The chain is built from TRBV10-3 and TRBJ2-1, with unresolved D. The CDR3 runs to 11 residues. Germline CDR1 and CDR2: ENHRY and SYGVKD. With 6 bases removed from V and 5 bases from J, the gap between germline ends came to 5 bases.

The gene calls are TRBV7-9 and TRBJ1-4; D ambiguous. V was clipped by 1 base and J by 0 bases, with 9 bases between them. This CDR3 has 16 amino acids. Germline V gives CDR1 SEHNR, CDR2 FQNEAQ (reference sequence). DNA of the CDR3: TGTGCCAGCAGCTTAGGGGTGCAAGCAACTAATGAAAAACTGTTTTTT. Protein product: CASSLGVQATNEKLFF.

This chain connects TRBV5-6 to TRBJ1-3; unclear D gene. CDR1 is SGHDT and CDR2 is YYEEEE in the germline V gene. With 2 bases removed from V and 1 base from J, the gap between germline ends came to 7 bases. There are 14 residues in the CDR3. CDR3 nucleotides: TGTGCCAGCAGCTTTGGTCGGTCTGGAAACACCATATATTTT. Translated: CASSFGRSGNTIYF.